This entry lists 3 T cell receptor beta chains sequenced from one sample in a study of blood T cell repertoires in COVID-19. Generated by immunoSEQ multiplex PCR, the TCRdb table keeps only in-frame clones and is missing some. The sample holds about 170,000 clones, roughly 84% seen once. The specimen sequenced was peripheral blood. Every receptor here comes from a man between 60 and 75 years old who had recovered from COVID-19.

The chain links TRBV5-1 to TRBJ2-1; tentatively, D is TRBD1 (6 bases). The germline V gene has CDR1 SGHRS and CDR2 YFSETQ. Between the trimmed V and J ends, which lost 5 bases and 0 bases, there was a span of 24 bases. The CDR3 covers 19 residues. CDR3: CASRGRDIGAWSSYNEQFF. The CDR3 region has the DNA TGCGCCAGCAGGGGAAGGGACATCGGAGCGTGGAGCTCCTACAATGAGCAGTTCTTC.

The chain has TRBV6-5 and TRBJ1-5; TRBD1 agrees at 7 bases. Per germline, CDR1 MNHEY and CDR2 SVGAGI. Trimming removed 0 bases from V and 9 bases from J; junction bases left unmatched: 5. The CDR3 contains 14 residues. In DNA form, the CDR3 reads TGTGCCAGCAGTTACTCGACAGGGTACTTGCCCCAGCATTTT. Its translation: CASSYSTGYLPQHF.

The chain couples TRBV5-8 to TRBJ1-5, with 9 bases that match TRBD1. Germline trimming cut 0 bases from V and 6 bases from J; bases unmatched to any gene: 4. The CDR3 is 15 residues long. CDR1 and CDR2 (germline): SGHTS, YDEGEE. The chain's CDR3 is CASSLETGGLQPQHF. The DNA for the CDR3 is TGTGCCAGCAGCTTGGAAACAGGGGGCCTTCAGCCCCAGCATTTT. The whole variable domain, remainder taken from reference TRBV5-8 and TRBJ1-5, is EAGVTQSPTHLIKTRGQQATLRCSPISGHTSVYWYQQALGLGLQFLLWYDEGEERNRGNFPPRFSGRQFPNYSSELNVNALELEDSALYLCASSLETGGLQPQHFGDGTRLSIL.